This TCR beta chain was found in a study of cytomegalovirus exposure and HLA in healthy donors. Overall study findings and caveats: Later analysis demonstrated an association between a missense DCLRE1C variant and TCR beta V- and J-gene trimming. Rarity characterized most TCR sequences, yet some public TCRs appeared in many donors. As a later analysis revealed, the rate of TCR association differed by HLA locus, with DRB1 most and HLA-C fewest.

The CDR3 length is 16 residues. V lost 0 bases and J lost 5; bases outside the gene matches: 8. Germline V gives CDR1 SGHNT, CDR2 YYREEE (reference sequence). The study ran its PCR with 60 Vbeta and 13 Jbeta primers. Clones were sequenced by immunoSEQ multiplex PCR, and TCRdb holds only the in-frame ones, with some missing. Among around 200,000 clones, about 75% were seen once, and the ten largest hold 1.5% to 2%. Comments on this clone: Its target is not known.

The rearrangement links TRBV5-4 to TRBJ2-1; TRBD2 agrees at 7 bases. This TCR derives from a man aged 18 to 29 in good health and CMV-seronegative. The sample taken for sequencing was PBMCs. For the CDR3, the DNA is TGTGCCAGCAGCTTGGTAGTCGGCGGGGGAGACAATGAGCAGTTCTTC. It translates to CASSLVVGGGDNEQFF. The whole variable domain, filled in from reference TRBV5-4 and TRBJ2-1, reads ETGVTQSPTHLIKTRGQQVTLRCSSQSGHNTVSWYQQALGQGPQFIFQYYREEENGRGNFPPRFSGLQFPNYSSELNVNALELDDSALYLCASSLVVGGGDNEQFFGPGTRLTVL.